Following are 21 T cell receptor beta chains from one sample sequenced in a study of T cells in Graves' hyperthyroidism and ophthalmopathy. Amplified regions were TCR beta CDR3 sequences from RNA transcripts. The primer set for the first-round RT-PCR of the TCR CDR3 was HTBI. TCRdb independently ran MiXCR on the multiplex PCR reads; one entry per CDR3 protein. The top ten clones hold about 22% of a sample with 380,000 or so distinct CDR3 sequences, 14% of them seen once. The material sequenced was blood. These receptors were taken from a woman aged 30 to 39 with Graves' hyperthyroidism.

Remarks on this clonotype: Just one base apart from a much larger clone, this may be a read error. The chain couples TRBV28 to TRBJ1-2; TRBD1 might be the D (6 bases). The CDR3 sequence is 13 residues long. Germline V lookup: CDR1 MDHEN, CDR2 SYDVKM. Trimming cost V 5 bases and J 4 bases, with 11 bases left between them. The CDR3 bases are TGTGCCAGCAGTAGACAGGTCCCCTATGGCTACACCTTC. Protein product: CASSRQVPYGYTF.

This chain uses TRBV29-1 with TRBJ1-1; D uncertain. From germline, CDR1 is SQVTM and CDR2 ANQGSEA. This CDR3 is 12 amino acids long. Trimming shortened V by 7 bases and J by 5 bases, and 14 bases separated the two germline ends. The DNA of the CDR3 is TGCAGCGCGATTGGATTCGGGACTGAAGCTTTCTTT. It translates to CSAIGFGTEAFF.

J is TRBJ1-2 and V is TRBV16; no reliable D call. CDR3 length: 12 amino acids. V was clipped by 2 bases and J by 7 bases, with 8 bases between them. Germline V gene lookup returns CDR1 KGHSY and CDR2 FQNENV. CDR3 sequence (DNA): TGTGCCAGCAGCCAAATCAAAGGTGGCTACACCTTC. Its protein is CASSQIKGGYTF.

This clonotype has more than one count but fewer than ten. The CDR3 is CASSLVAAGNIGQYF. Here the CDR3 DNA reads TGTGCCAGCAGTTTAGTGGCAGCGGGGAATATAGGGCAGTACTTC. The genes are TRBV28 and TRBJ2-7; TRBD2 matches 7 bases. Germline assignment: CDR1 MDHEN and CDR2 SYDVKM. The CDR3 totals 15 residues. V shed 2 bases, J shed 9 bases, and the junction held 13 bases outside the gene matches. Supplemented by reference TRBV28 and TRBJ2-7, the full variable domain reads DVKVTQSSRYLVKRTGEKVFLECVQDMDHENMFWYRQDPGLGLRLIYFSYDVKMKEKGDIPEGYSVSREKKERFSLILESASTNQTSMYLCASSLVAAGNIGQYFGPGTRLTVT.

A remark on this clonotype: A much larger clonotype is one base distant, so this may be a read error. No conserved phenylalanine or tryptophan is present at the end of the CDR3, so a read error is the likely explanation. The CDR3 coding sequence is TGCAGTGCTAGAGTGAGGGCGGCAGATACGCAGTATCTT. This encodes CSARVRAADTQYL. The chain carries TRBV20-1 and TRBJ2-3, with D possibly TRBD2 on 5 matching bases. V gave up 1 base and J gave up 4 bases, with 9 bases separating them. CDR1 and CDR2 from the germline V gene are DFQATT and SNEGSKA (reference sequence). The CDR3 runs 13 residues.

This clonotype was seen ten or more times. V usage is TRBV7-2 and J usage is TRBJ2-1; the D gene is possibly TRBD1 (5 bases). Germline lookup yields CDR1 SGHTA and CDR2 FQGNSA. This CDR3 region has 12 residues. The V end lost 10 bases, the J end lost 10 bases, and 17 bases lay between the germline ends. CDR3: CANLMSRQEQFF. The CDR3 bases are TGTGCCAACCTCATGAGTAGACAGGAGCAGTTCTTC.

CDR3 nucleotide sequence: TGTGCCAGCAGTCCCCGTTACTGCGAGCAGTACTTC. This codes for CASSPRYCEQYF. The chain uses TRBV28 and TRBJ2-7; D remains unclear. This CDR3 spans 12 amino acids. In germline, CDR1 is MDHEN, CDR2 SYDVKM. V shed 5 bases and J shed 6 bases, with 11 bases lying between them.

This clonotype was observed many times. The rearrangement links TRBV19 to TRBJ1-1, with a possible D match to TRBD1 (5 bases). Trimming left V 8 bases short and J 6 bases short, with 28 bases between. Germline CDR1 LNHDA, CDR2 SQIVND (reference sequence). The CDR3 loop spans 17 amino acids. The CDR3 region is CASGPRAYVLGDPEAFF. CDR3 coding DNA: TGTGCCAGTGGGCCCAGAGCATACGTGTTGGGGGACCCTGAAGCTTTCTTT.

In this sample, this clonotype turned up many times. The chain couples TRBV14 to TRBJ1-2; D ambiguous. The CDR3 spans 15 residues. Germline values: CDR1 SGHDN, CDR2 FVKESK. Trimming removed 4 bases from V and 2 bases from J, with 14 bases in between. The CDR3 sequence is CASSREEGTNYGYTF. The CDR3 DNA reads TGTGCCAGCAGCCGGGAGGAGGGAACCAACTATGGCTACACCTTC.

CDR3 sequence: CASSQLRDPHGTDTQYF. For the CDR3, the DNA is TGTGCCAGCAGCCAATTACGGGACCCCCACGGCACAGATACGCAGTATTTT. The V gene is TRBV3-1, the J gene TRBJ2-3, with D perhaps given as TRBD1 or TRBD2 (5 bases each). Germline assignment: CDR1 LGHDT and CDR2 YNNKEL (reference sequence). The V and J ends lost 2 bases and 1 base respectively, with 16 bases between them. The CDR3 length is 17 residues.

This clonotype is judged medium-sized. This chain uses TRBV6-1 with TRBJ2-7, with unresolved D. CDR1 is MNHNS and CDR2 is SASEGT in the germline V gene. V dropped 1 base and J dropped 4 bases, with 17 bases sitting between them. The length of the CDR3 is 16 residues. CDR3 nucleotides: TGTGCCAGCAGTGAAGGTACTCCTGATGGGCCATACGAGCAGTACTTC. Protein sequence: CASSEGTPDGPYEQYF.

The chain has TRBV4-1 and TRBJ2-5, with 7 bases fitting TRBD2. The CDR3 covers 14 residues. CDR1 and CDR2 from the germline V gene are MGHRA and YSYEKL. With V trimmed by 1 base and J by 3 bases, 2 bases remained unmatched. For the CDR3, the DNA is TGCGCCAGCAGCCAAGCGAGCGGGGAAGAGACCCAGTACTTC. Translating gives CASSQASGEETQYF.

This clonotype was counted ten times or more. This chain connects TRBV2 to TRBJ2-7, with 9 positions matching TRBD1. This CDR3 has 18 amino acids. Germline values: CDR1 SNHLY, CDR2 FYNNEI. V was pared by 6 bases and J by 1 base, with 16 bases of the junction left unmatched. Here the CDR3 reads CASRDRPGTGRYSYEQYF. DNA for the CDR3: TGTGCCAGCAGAGACCGTCCCGGGACAGGGCGATATTCCTACGAGCAGTACTTC. Complete variable domain (other parts from reference TRBV2 and TRBJ2-7): EPEVTQTPSHQVTQMGQEVILRCVPISNHLYFYWYRQILGQKVEFLVSFYNNEISEKSEIFDDQFSVERPDGSNFTLKIRSTKLEDSAMYFCASRDRPGTGRYSYEQYFGPGTRLTVT.

The chain employs TRBV19 and TRBJ2-2; the D call may be TRBD1 or TRBD2 (5 bases each). The ends were cut back, 2 bases at V and 3 bases at J, with 10 bases in the middle. The V gene's germline CDR1 is LNHDA and CDR2 SQIVND (reference sequence). This CDR3 has 15 residues. DNA for the CDR3: TGTGCCAGTAGTATATCCGGGGCCCACACCGGGGAGCTGTTTTTT. Protein product: CASSISGAHTGELFF.

V and J are TRBV27 and TRBJ1-4, with D possibly being TRBD1 (5 bases). The CDR3 loop spans 17 amino acids. Trimming removed 3 bases from V and 0 bases from J, with 14 bases in between. CDR1 is MNHEY, CDR2 SMNVEV, per germline (reference sequence). The CDR3 DNA is TGTGCCAGCAGTTTCACGGGGAGCAGGGCAACTAATGAAAAACTGTTTTTT. This codes for CASSFTGSRATNEKLFF. The full variable domain, rest sourced from reference TRBV27 and TRBJ1-4, is EAQVTQNPRYLITVTGKKLTVTCSQNMNHEYMSWYRQDPGLGLRQIYYSMNVEVTDKGDVPEGYKVSRKEKRNFPLILESPSPNQTSLYFCASSFTGSRATNEKLFFGSGTQLSVL.

The table lists this clonotype with many counts. V and J are TRBV28 and TRBJ2-7; TRBD1 might be the D (6 bases). Germline-derived CDR1 and CDR2 are MDHEN and SYDVKM. The ends were cut back, 2 bases at V and 5 bases at J, with 13 bases in the middle. This CDR3 region has 14 residues. Here the CDR3 DNA reads TGTGCCAGCAGTTTAGACCGACAGGTGGACGAGCAGTACTTC. This encodes CASSLDRQVDEQYF.

Ten or more counts support this clonotype. The CDR3 region has the DNA TGTGCCAGCAGTTACGGTCCGGGGGTTTACAATGAGCAGTTCTTC. It yields the protein CASSYGPGVYNEQFF. This chain links TRBV6-2 or TRBV6-3 with TRBJ2-1, with D possibly TRBD2 on 6 matching bases. Deletions cut 2 bases from V and 4 bases from J, with 12 bases between. CDR3 length: 15 residues. Germline lookup yields CDR1 MNHEY and CDR2 SVGEGT.

Notes on this clonotype: Its ends do not fully match the called genes, so a read error is possible. The gene calls are TRBV27 and TRBJ2-7, with 10 bases fitting TRBD2. This CDR3 has 22 residues. Germline CDR1 reads MNHEY; CDR2 reads SMNVEV (reference sequence). The CDR3 DNA sequence: TGTACCAGCAGTTTATCAGTCATCGGGACTAGCGCTAAAGGGGGTGATGGTTACGAGCAGTACTTC. This gives the protein CTSSLSVIGTSAKGGDGYEQYF.

This rearrangement joins TRBV7-6 to TRBJ2-1; TRBD2 might be the D (7 bases). V was cut by 2 bases and J by 4 bases, with 21 bases left in between. CDR1 is SGHVS and CDR2 is FNYEAQ in the germline V gene. CDR3 length: 18 amino acids. CDR3 DNA: TGTGCCAGCAGCTTAATAGGGGGAGGGGATCTTTTGTACAATGAGCAGTTCTTC. Amino acids: CASSLIGGGDLLYNEQFF.

The CDR3 spells CASSFSPGQGTHEQYF. Written as DNA, the CDR3 is TGCGCCAGCAGCTTTTCACCGGGACAGGGTACCCACGAGCAGTACTTC. This rearrangement joins TRBV5-1 to TRBJ2-7, with 9 bases fitting TRBD1. The CDR3 is made up of 16 amino acids. Germline V gene lookup returns CDR1 SGHRS and CDR2 YFSETQ. The J segment lost 5 bases and the V segment lost 2 bases, leaving 11 bases of the junction unmatched.

The rearrangement uses TRBV4-3 and TRBJ1-5; possible D gene TRBD1, 5 bases. This CDR3 comprises 15 residues. Trimming left V 4 bases short and J 3 bases short, with 13 bases between. Germline V gives CDR1 LGHNA, CDR2 YSLEER. DNA for the CDR3: TGCGCCAGCAGCCCGAGAACAGGTAACAATCAGCCCCAGCATTTT. Translating gives CASSPRTGNNQPQHF.